These 28 T cell receptor beta chains came from one sample sequenced in a study of technical replicates of blood from a handful of donors (dated by TCRdb to 2016 to 2017). Libraries came from the immunoSEQ multiplex PCR assay. This is the immuneACCESS table as TCRdb keeps it, with only in-frame sequences that have V and J called. A part of the clones is gone; compared with another copy, unresolved V genes explain less than half, and the rest is unexplained. This sample is represented by about 80,000 clones; approximately 97% of them were singletons. Of the sample, more than 0.15% is held by the ten largest clones. The sequenced sample consisted of T cells isolated from PBMCs. These receptors originate from a human donor in good health.

This chain uses TRBV2 with TRBJ2-2; TRBD1 matches 7 bases. Germline values: CDR1 SNHLY, CDR2 FYNNEI. V shed 8 bases and J 6 bases; nucleotides not matched to a gene: 6. The CDR3 length is 13 residues. CDR3 sequence reads: CASGRTGPGELFF. The CDR3 nucleotides read TGTGCCAGCGGTAGGACAGGCCCCGGGGAGCTGTTTTTT.

The gene calls are TRBV14 and TRBJ1-1; TRBD1 aligns across 8 bases. The germline V gene encodes CDR1 SGHDN and CDR2 FVKESK. J gave up 13 bases and V 6 bases, and 7 bases lay outside the gene matches. The CDR3 contains 11 residues. The CDR3 spells CASSQGTGGFF. The DNA for the CDR3 is TGTGCCAGCAGTCAGGGGACAGGCGGTTTCTTT.

This chain links TRBV5-4 with TRBJ2-7, with TRBD1 matching 10 bases. The CDR3 runs 14 residues. CDR1 and CDR2 from the germline V gene are SGHNT and YYREEE (reference sequence). V gave up 3 bases and J gave up 3 bases; unmatched junction bases: 3. CDR3 in DNA: TGTGCCAGCAGCTCGGGACAGGGGAACTACGAGCAGTACTTC. Amino acid sequence: CASSSGQGNYEQYF.

The chain combines TRBV6-5 with TRBJ2-3; 9 bases map to TRBD2. Per germline, CDR1 MNHEY and CDR2 SVGAGI. The CDR3 consists of 15 residues. The ends lost 5 bases at V and 4 bases at J; junction bases unmatched: 7. CDR3 protein: CASSHIAGASDTQYF. The CDR3 DNA follows: TGTGCCAGCAGTCATATAGCGGGAGCCTCAGATACGCAGTATTTT.

The count of this clone is one. This rearrangement joins TRBV6-5 to TRBJ1-1; D is undetermined. The CDR3 totals 14 residues. Trimming stripped 0 bases from V and 0 bases from J, with 5 bases between. CDR1 is MNHEY, CDR2 SVGAGI, per germline. Here the CDR3 reads CASSYSRLNTEAFF. The CDR3, as DNA: TGTGCCAGCAGTTACTCGCGGTTGAACACTGAAGCTTTCTTT.

The chain is built from TRBV7-2 and TRBJ2-7; 7 bases are a match to TRBD1. The CDR3 is 15 residues long. CDR1 and CDR2 (germline): SGHTA, FQGNSA. V shed 1 base, J shed 2 bases, and the junction held 5 bases outside the gene matches. The CDR3 DNA sequence: TGTGCCAGCAGCTTAGTCCAGGGGGTGGCCTACGAGCAGTACTTC. Translating gives CASSLVQGVAYEQYF.

The rearrangement links TRBV6-5 to TRBJ2-3, with 8 positions matching TRBD2. The CDR3 loop spans 16 amino acids. CDR1 is MNHEY and CDR2 is SVGAGI in the germline V gene. V lost 2 bases and J lost 0; bases outside the gene matches: 4. CDR3 DNA sequence: TGTGCCAGCAGTTACACTAGCGGAGGGAGCACAGATACGCAGTATTTT. It codes for CASSYTSGGSTDTQYF.

The chain employs TRBV5-4 and TRBJ2-2; 7 bases fit TRBD1. The V gene's germline CDR1 is SGHNT and CDR2 YYREEE (reference sequence). The CDR3 runs 15 residues. The trim removed 4 bases at V and 0 bases at J, leaving 3 bases unmatched. The CDR3 spells CASSMTGSNTGELFF. The CDR3 DNA sequence: TGTGCCAGCAGCATGACAGGGTCGAACACCGGGGAGCTGTTTTTT.

This rearrangement joins TRBV6-5 to TRBJ2-7; 12 bases agree with TRBD2. Germline values: CDR1 MNHEY, CDR2 SVGAGI. The CDR3 sequence is 15 residues long. The V gene end was trimmed by 2 bases and the J gene end by 4 bases; junction bases not matched to a gene: 3. CDR3 region: CASSYGLAGGYEQYF. CDR3 coding DNA: TGTGCCAGCAGTTACGGGCTAGCGGGAGGGTACGAGCAGTACTTC.

J is TRBJ2-3 and V is TRBV9; D perhaps matches TRBD2 (6 bases). This CDR3 region has 15 residues. Germline V lookup: CDR1 SGDLS, CDR2 YYNGEE. V was trimmed by 3 bases and J by 2 bases, leaving 13 bases between them. CDR3 loop: CASSATGGYTDTQYF. CDR3 DNA: TGTGCCAGCAGCGCTACCGGGGGATACACAGATACGCAGTATTTT.

V and J are TRBV6-5 and TRBJ2-5, with no clear D. CDR3 length equals 13 residues. In germline, CDR1 is MNHEY, CDR2 SVGAGI. Trimming took off 4 bases at V and 3 bases at J, with 9 bases between the two ends. CDR3 protein: CASSSWAKETQYF. CDR3 DNA: TGTGCCAGCAGTTCATGGGCAAAAGAGACCCAGTACTTC.

This clone was found once. The V call is TRBV5-6, the J call TRBJ2-7, with 7 bases matching TRBD2. Germline trimming cut 3 bases from V and 3 bases from J; bases unmatched to any gene: 6. Germline CDR1 SGHDT, CDR2 YYEEEE. This CDR3 has 14 residues. The CDR3, as DNA: TGTGCCAGCAGCTGGGGAGGGGACCTCTACGAGCAGTACTTC. Protein: CASSWGGDLYEQYF.

The gene calls are TRBV6-5 and TRBJ2-1; TRBD2 matches at 12 bases. Germline V gene lookup returns CDR1 MNHEY and CDR2 SVGAGI. This CDR3 is 14 amino acids long. J was trimmed by 5 bases and V by 5 bases; bases with no gene match: 1. This CDR3 is CASSRTSGNNEQFF. CDR3 DNA sequence: TGTGCCAGCAGTCGGACTAGCGGGAACAATGAGCAGTTCTTC.

The gene calls are TRBV21-1 and TRBJ2-7; the tabulated D call, TRBD1, remains unverified against the DNA. TRBV21-1 is assigned pseudogene status. This CDR3 is built from 14 residues. The CDR3 nucleotides are TGTGCCAGCAGCAAAGCGGGGCAGTTAGACGAGCAGTACTTC. Encoded protein: CASSKAGQLDEQYF.

V is TRBV7-9 and J is TRBJ1-2; D gene unclear. Germline values: CDR1 SEHNR, CDR2 FQNEAQ (reference sequence). V lost 1 base to trimming and J lost 4 bases, with 13 bases between them. CDR3 length: 15 residues. The CDR3 sequence is CASSLEWATVYGYTF. DNA of the CDR3: TGTGCCAGCAGCTTAGAGTGGGCGACGGTCTATGGCTACACCTTC.

This clone was recorded only once. V and J are TRBV25-1 and TRBJ1-3; D is unresolved. Trimming removed 8 bases from V and 4 bases from J, with 9 bases in between. This CDR3 spans 12 amino acids. Per germline, CDR1 MGHDK and CDR2 SYGVNS. CDR3 bases: TGTGCCAGCCTTTCTGAGGGAAACACCATATATTTT. Protein sequence: CASLSEGNTIYF. Looking up the rest from reference TRBV25-1 and TRBJ1-3 gives the full variable domain: EADIYQTPRYLVIGTGKKITLECSQTMGHDKMYWYQQDPGMELHLIHYSYGVNSTEKGDLSSESTVSRIRTEHFPLTLESARPSHTSQYLCASLSEGNTIYFGEGSWLTVV.

The chain links TRBV13 to TRBJ2-7, with a weak D call TRBD2 (7 bases). The V gene lost 5 bases and the J gene lost 5 bases, with 16 bases spanning the gap. This CDR3 has 14 amino acids. Germline V gene sequence: CDR1 PRHDT, CDR2 FYEKMQ (reference sequence). The CDR3 loop is CASSQTEGGDEQYF. The CDR3 DNA reads TGTGCCAGCAGCCAAACGGAGGGGGGGGACGAGCAGTACTTC.

V gene TRBV4-1 combines with J gene TRBJ2-5, with 15 nucleotides matching TRBD2. Trimming at V came to 5 bases and at J to 1 base, leaving 2 bases not matched to a gene. The length of the CDR3 is 16 residues. Germline loops: CDR1 MGHRA, CDR2 YSYEKL. CDR3 sequence: CASSLGLAGGQETQYF. In nucleotides, the CDR3 is TGCGCCAGCAGCTTGGGACTAGCGGGGGGCCAAGAGACCCAGTACTTC.

The chain carries TRBV29-1 and TRBJ2-1, with 8 positions matching TRBD2. Germline CDR1 is SQVTM and CDR2 is ANQGSEA. After removal of 4 bases from V and 0 bases from J, the junction contained 5 bases not matched to a gene. The CDR3 consists of 15 residues. The CDR3 loop is CSVAPGGSSYNEQFF. CDR3 bases: TGCAGCGTTGCCCCGGGGGGGAGCTCCTACAATGAGCAGTTCTTC.

This rearrangement joins TRBV5-1 to TRBJ1-3; D is perhaps TRBD1 (5 bases). V was shortened by 0 bases and J by 15 bases, with 16 bases between the two germline ends. The CDR3 runs to 13 residues. The V gene's germline CDR1 is SGHRS and CDR2 YFSETQ. The CDR3 loop is CASSLAGRAREYF. The CDR3 nucleotides read TGCGCCAGCAGCTTGGCCGGGAGGGCCAGGGAATATTTT.

This chain links TRBV2 with TRBJ2-5, with TRBD1 as a possible D gene (6 bases). Germline V gives CDR1 SNHLY, CDR2 FYNNEI. The V end lost 9 bases, the J end lost 2 bases, and 10 bases lay between the germline ends. The CDR3 is 12 amino acids. CDR3 sequence reads: CARGASQETQYF. The CDR3 DNA reads as TGTGCCAGGGGGGCGTCTCAAGAGACCCAGTACTTC.

This clone was seen just once. The chain joins TRBV4-1 to TRBJ2-7, with D maybe TRBD2 (7 bases). The germline V and J ends were trimmed by 4 bases and 4 bases, with 17 bases remaining between them. This CDR3 has 15 amino acids. Germline assignment: CDR1 MGHRA and CDR2 YSYEKL. CDR3 residues: CASSPPGGGEYEQYF. The CDR3 DNA sequence: TGCGCCAGCAGCCCTCCTGGGGGGGGCGAATACGAGCAGTACTTC.

V gene TRBV28 combines with J gene TRBJ2-5; tentatively, D is TRBD2 (5 bases). The CDR3 runs to 13 residues. The V end was cut by 10 bases, the J end by 2 bases, with 14 bases between. Looked up from germline, CDR1 is MDHEN and CDR2 is SYDVKM. In DNA, the CDR3 is TGTGCCATCCGAACGGACTTACAAGAGACCCAGTACTTC. Translating gives CAIRTDLQETQYF. The variable domain in full, with the rest retrieved from reference TRBV28 and TRBJ2-5, is DVKVTQSSRYLVKRTGEKVFLECVQDMDHENMFWYRQDPGLGLRLIYFSYDVKMKEKGDIPEGYSVSREKKERFSLILESASTNQTSMYLCAIRTDLQETQYFGPGTRLLVL.

The chain links TRBV9 to TRBJ2-2; 10 bases match TRBD1. Trimming took 4 bases from V and 3 from J; bases not matched to a gene: 3. The CDR3 loop spans 15 amino acids. The germline gives CDR1 SGDLS, CDR2 YYNGEE. The CDR3 DNA reads as TGTGCCAGCAGCACGACAGGGGGCGACACCGGGGAGCTGTTTTTT. It encodes CASSTTGGDTGELFF.

The CDR3, as DNA: TGCGCCAGCAGCCCAACAAGATCCCAGCGGGAGCATACTGAGCAGTTCTTC. This gives the protein CASSPTRSQREHTEQFF. This rearrangement joins TRBV4-1 to TRBJ2-1; TRBD2 aligns across 8 bases. This CDR3 has 17 residues. Trimming removed 4 bases from V and 9 bases from J; junction bases left unmatched: 17. Per germline, CDR1 MGHRA and CDR2 YSYEKL.

The V and J genes are TRBV18 and TRBJ2-6; D call uncertain. The CDR3 runs 17 residues. CDR1 and CDR2 from the germline V gene are KGHSH and LQKENI. The germline V and J ends were trimmed by 5 bases and 0 bases, with 14 bases remaining between them. CDR3 protein: CASSFSEVASGANVLTF. The CDR3 bases are TGTGCCAGCTCATTCTCAGAGGTGGCCTCTGGGGCCAACGTCCTGACTTTC.

V usage is TRBV7-9 and J usage is TRBJ1-2; perhaps TRBD1 as D (6 bases). Germline lookup yields CDR1 SEHNR and CDR2 FQNEAQ (reference sequence). The length of the CDR3 is 17 residues. The V end was cut by 2 bases, the J end by 8 bases, with 24 bases between. This chain's CDR3 is CASSLIGGYTYTGGYTF. The CDR3 nucleotides read TGTGCCAGCAGCTTAATCGGGGGGTATACTTACACAGGGGGCTACACCTTC. The full variable domain, rest sourced from reference TRBV7-9 and TRBJ1-2, is DTGVSQNPRHKITKRGQNVTFRCDPISEHNRLYWYRQTLGQGPEFLTYFQNEAQLEKSRLLSDRFSAERPKGSFSTLEIQRTEQGDSAMYLCASSLIGGYTYTGGYTFGSGTRLTVV.

V and J are TRBV11-1 and TRBJ2-7, with D maybe TRBD1 (6 bases). Trimming cost V 1 base and J 4 bases, with 14 bases left between them. The CDR3 runs 15 residues. CDR1 and CDR2 (germline): SGHAT, FQDESV (reference sequence). CDR3 sequence: CASSLVYGRGYEQYF. CDR3 sequence (DNA): TGTGCCAGCAGCTTAGTCTATGGCAGGGGTTACGAGCAGTACTTC.